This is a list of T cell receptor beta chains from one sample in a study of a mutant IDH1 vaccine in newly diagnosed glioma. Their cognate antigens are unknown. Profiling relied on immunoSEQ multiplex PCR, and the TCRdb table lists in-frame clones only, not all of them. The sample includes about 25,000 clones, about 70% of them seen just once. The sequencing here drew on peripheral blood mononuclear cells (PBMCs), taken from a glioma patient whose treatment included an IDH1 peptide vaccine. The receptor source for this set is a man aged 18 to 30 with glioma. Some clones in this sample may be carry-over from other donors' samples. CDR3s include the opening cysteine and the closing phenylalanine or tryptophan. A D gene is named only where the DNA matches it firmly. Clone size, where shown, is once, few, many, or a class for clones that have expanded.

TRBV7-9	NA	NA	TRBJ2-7	TGTGCCAGCGGGGGACGCCTCTCCTACGAGCAGTACTTC	CASGGRLSYEQYF
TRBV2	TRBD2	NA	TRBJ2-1	TGTGCCAGACGCAAAACCGGGACTAGCGGGAGAAATGAGCAGTTCTTC	CARRKTGTSGRNEQFF
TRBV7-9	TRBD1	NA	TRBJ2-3	TGTGCCAGCACCCTGGACAGGTCTAGCACAGATACGCAGTATTTT	CASTLDRSSTDTQYF
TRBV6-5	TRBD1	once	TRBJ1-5	TGTGCCAGCAGTCCACAGGGGTATAGCAATCAGCCCCAGCATTTT	CASSPQGYSNQPQHF
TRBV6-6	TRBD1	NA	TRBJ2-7	TGTGCCAGCAGGCTAATGGACAGGGCTCCCTACGAGCAGTACTTC	CASRLMDRAPYEQYF
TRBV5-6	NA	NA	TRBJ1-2	TGTGCCAGCAGCTTGCGAACAGATTATGGCTACACCTTC	CASSLRTDYGYTF
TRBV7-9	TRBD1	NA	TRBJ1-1	TGTGCCAGCAGACAGGGGGGGAACACTGAAGCTTTCTTT	CASRQGGNTEAFF
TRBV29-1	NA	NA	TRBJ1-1	TGCAGCTCCTGTATGGGGGGCGTTTGCACTGAAGCTTTCTTT	CSSCMGGVCTEAFF
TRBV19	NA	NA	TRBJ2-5	TGTGCCAGTAGTATAGATCGAGTAGAGACCCAGTACTTC	CASSIDRVETQYF
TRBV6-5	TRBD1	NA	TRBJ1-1	TGTGCCAGCACCACAGGGGGCATCGCGAACACTGAAGCTTTCTTT	CASTTGGIANTEAFF
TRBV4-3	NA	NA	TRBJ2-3	TGCGCCAGCAGCCAAGCTGCCCTAGCAGCTAGCACAGATACGCAGTATTTT	CASSQAALAASTDTQYF
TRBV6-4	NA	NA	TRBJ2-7	TGTGCCAGCAACCCGACAGTCAACGAGCAGTACTTC	CASNPTVNEQYF
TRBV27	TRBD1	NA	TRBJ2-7	TGTGCCAGCAGTCGACTATCCCCGGGACAGGGCTTAGGAACCTACGAGCAGTACTTC	CASSRLSPGQGLGTYEQYF
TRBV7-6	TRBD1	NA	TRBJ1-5	TGTGCCAGCAGCCGGGGACAGGGGCTCGGTCAGCCCCAGCATTTT	CASSRGQGLGQPQHF
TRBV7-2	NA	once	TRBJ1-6	TGTGCCAGCAGGGGAGGGCAGCAGCCCTATAATTCACCCCTCCACTTT	CASRGGQQPYNSPLHF
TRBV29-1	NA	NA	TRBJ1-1	TGCAGCGGATCCGGGAACACTGAAGCTTTCTTT	CSGSGNTEAFF
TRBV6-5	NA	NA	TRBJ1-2	TGTGCCAGCAGGCAGACAGCCTATGGCTACACCTTC	CASRQTAYGYTF
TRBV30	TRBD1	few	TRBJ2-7	TGTGCCTGGATTAAAGTGACAGGGCCCTACGAGCAGTACTTC	CAWIKVTGPYEQYF
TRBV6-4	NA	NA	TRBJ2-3	TGTGCCAGCAGTGACCCGCGGACAACTTCTACCTGCACAGATACGCAGTATTTT	CASSDPRTTSTCTDTQYF
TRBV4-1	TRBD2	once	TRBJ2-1	TGCGCCAGCAGCCATCTAATGATTCTAGCGGGAGGGCCGGGTGAGCAGTTCTTC	CASSHLMILAGGPGEQFF
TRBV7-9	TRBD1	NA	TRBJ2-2	TGTGCCAGCAGGGACAGGGGGCCCACCGGGGAGCTGTTTTTT	CASRDRGPTGELFF
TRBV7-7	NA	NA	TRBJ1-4	TGTGCTAACGATCTTGTATATGAAAAACTGTTTTTT	CANDLVYEKLFF
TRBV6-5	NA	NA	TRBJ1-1	TGTGCCAGCATCCCTCAGGGAGGGAGGAACACTGAAGCTTTCTTT	CASIPQGGRNTEAFF
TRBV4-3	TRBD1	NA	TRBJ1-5	TGCGCCAGCAGCCACCAGTACAGGGGGCCAAATCAGCCCCAGCATTTT	CASSHQYRGPNQPQHF
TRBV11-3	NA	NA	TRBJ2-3	TGTGCCAGCAGCCCTGAAGGAGATACGCAGTATTTT	CASSPEGDTQYF
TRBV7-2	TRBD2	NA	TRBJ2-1	TGTGCCAGCAGCCCTTGGGGGGGGAGGTACAATGAGCAGTTCTTC	CASSPWGGRYNEQFF
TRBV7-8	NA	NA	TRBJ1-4	TGTGCCAGCAGCTTATGGGGGTACCCTGGGGCTAATGAAAAACTGTTTTTT	CASSLWGYPGANEKLFF
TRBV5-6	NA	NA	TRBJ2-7	TGTGCCAGCAGGTCTAGGGGGAGAACATACGAGCAGTACTTC	CASRSRGRTYEQYF
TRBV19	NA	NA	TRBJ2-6	TGTGCCACCCGCCCCCATTCTAGCTCTGGGGCCAACGTCCTGACTTTC	CATRPHSSSGANVLTF
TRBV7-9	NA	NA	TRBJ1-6	TGTGCCAGCAGCCTGGACACCACCAATTCACCCCTCCACTTT	CASSLDTTNSPLHF
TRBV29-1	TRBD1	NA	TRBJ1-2	TGCAGCGTTGACACCACCGGGACAGAGGGAGGCTACACCTTC	CSVDTTGTEGGYTF
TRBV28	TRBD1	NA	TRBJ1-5	TGTGCCAGCATTAGGGGACAGGTCCCTAATCAGCCCCAGCATTTT	CASIRGQVPNQPQHF
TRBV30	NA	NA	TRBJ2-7	TGTGCCTGGAGTGGGCTAGCTGTTTCTGGGGAGCAGTACTTC	CAWSGLAVSGEQYF
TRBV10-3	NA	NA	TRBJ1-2	TGTGCCATCAGCGGCACTAACTATGGCTACACCTTC	CAISGTNYGYTF
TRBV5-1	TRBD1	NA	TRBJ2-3	TGCGCCAGCAGCTCCGCCGGGACAGGGTCATGGGGCACAGATACGCAGTATTTT	CASSSAGTGSWGTDTQYF
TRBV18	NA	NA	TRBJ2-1	TGTGCCAGCTCACTCAGGGGGGGAAACAATGAGCAGTTCTTC	CASSLRGGNNEQFF
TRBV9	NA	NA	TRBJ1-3	TGTGCCAGCAGCGTAACCGGGTTAGATGCTGGAAACACCATATATTTT	CASSVTGLDAGNTIYF
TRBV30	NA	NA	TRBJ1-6	TGTGCCTGGGTGACTCGACAGGCTCGAGCCTTAGGGCCCCTCCACTTT	CAWVTRQARALGPLHF
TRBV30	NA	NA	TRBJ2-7	TGTGCCTGGAGTGCTGGTCGGGTCGACGAGCAGTACTTC	CAWSAGRVDEQYF
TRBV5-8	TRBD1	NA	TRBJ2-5	TGTGCCAGCAGAAATGCGGGACAGGGAAAAGAGACCCAGTACTTC	CASRNAGQGKETQYF
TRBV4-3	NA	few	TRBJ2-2	TGCGCCAGCAGCCGGACTACAGGTTACACCGGGGAGCTGTTTTTT	CASSRTTGYTGELFF
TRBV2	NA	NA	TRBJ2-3	TGTGCCAGCCACGAAGCGGGTCGCAAGTATTTT	CASHEAGRKYF